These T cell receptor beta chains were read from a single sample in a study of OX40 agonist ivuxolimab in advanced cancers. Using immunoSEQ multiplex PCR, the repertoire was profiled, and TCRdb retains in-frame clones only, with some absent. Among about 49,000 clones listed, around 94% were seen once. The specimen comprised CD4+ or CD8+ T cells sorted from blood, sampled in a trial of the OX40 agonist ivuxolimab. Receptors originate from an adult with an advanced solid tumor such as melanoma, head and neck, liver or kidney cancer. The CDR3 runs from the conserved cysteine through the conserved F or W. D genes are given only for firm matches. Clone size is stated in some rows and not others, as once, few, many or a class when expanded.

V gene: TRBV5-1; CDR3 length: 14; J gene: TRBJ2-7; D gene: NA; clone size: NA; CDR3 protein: CASSLGDTLYEQYF; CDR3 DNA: TGCGCCAGCAGCTTGGGCGACACCCTCTACGAGCAGTACTTC
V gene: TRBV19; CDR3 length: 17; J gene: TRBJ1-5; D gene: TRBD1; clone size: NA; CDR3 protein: CASSIDSTGKGNQPQHF; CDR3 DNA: TGTGCCAGTAGTATAGACTCGACAGGGAAGGGCAATCAGCCCCAGCATTTT
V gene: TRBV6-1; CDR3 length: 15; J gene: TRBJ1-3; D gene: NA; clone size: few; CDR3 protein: CASSEWGTAGNTIYF; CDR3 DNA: TGTGCCAGCAGTGAATGGGGTACGGCTGGAAACACCATATATTTT
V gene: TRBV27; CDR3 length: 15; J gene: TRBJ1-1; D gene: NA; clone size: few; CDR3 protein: CASSRTGRMNTEAFF; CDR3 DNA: TGTGCCAGCAGCCGTACGGGACGGATGAACACTGAAGCTTTCTTT
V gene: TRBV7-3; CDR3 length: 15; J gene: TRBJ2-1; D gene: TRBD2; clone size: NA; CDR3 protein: CASSSSGGSYNEQFF; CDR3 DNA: TGTGCCAGCAGCTCCAGCGGGGGTTCCTACAATGAGCAGTTCTTC
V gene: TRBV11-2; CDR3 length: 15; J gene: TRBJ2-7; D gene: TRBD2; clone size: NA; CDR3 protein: CASSFGTSGSYEQYF; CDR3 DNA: TGTGCCAGCAGCTTCGGGACTAGCGGGAGTTACGAGCAGTACTTC
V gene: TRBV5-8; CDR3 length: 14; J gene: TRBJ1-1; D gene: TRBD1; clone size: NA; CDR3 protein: CASSQDRGSTEAFF; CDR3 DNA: TGTGCCAGCAGCCAGGACAGGGGGAGCACTGAAGCTTTCTTT
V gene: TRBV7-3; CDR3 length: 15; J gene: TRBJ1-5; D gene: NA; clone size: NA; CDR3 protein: CASSLTGSVNQPQHF; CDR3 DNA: TGTGCCAGCAGCTTAACGGGGAGCGTAAATCAGCCCCAGCATTTT
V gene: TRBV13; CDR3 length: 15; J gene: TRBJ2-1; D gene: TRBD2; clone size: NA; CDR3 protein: CASSLRTSGSNEQFF; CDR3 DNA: TGTGCCAGCAGCTTACGGACTAGCGGGAGCAATGAGCAGTTCTTC
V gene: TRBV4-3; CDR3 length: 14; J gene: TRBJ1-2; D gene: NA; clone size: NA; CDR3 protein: CASSQVQTNYGYTF; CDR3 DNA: TGCGCCAGCAGCCAAGTACAGACTAACTATGGCTACACCTTC
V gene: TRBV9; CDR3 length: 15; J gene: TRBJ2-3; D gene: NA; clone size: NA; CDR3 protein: CASSGNSGGEDTQYF; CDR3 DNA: TGTGCCAGCAGCGGGAACTCTGGGGGCGAAGATACGCAGTATTTT
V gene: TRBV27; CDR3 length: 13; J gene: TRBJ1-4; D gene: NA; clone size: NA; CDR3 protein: CASSLRGGEKLFF; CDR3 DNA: TGTGCCAGCAGTTTAAGGGGTGGGGAAAAACTGTTTTTT
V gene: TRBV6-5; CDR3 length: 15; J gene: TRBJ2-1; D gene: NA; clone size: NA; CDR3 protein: CASSYSGNPYNEQFF; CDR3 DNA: TGTGCCAGCAGTTACTCCGGTAACCCCTACAATGAGCAGTTCTTC
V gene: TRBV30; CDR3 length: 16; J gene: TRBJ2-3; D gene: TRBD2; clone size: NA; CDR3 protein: CAWSVVSGRGRDTQYF; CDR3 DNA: TGTGCCTGGAGTGTTGTAAGCGGGAGGGGTAGAGATACGCAGTATTTT
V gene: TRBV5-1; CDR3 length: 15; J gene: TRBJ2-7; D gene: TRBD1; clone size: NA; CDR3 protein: CASSLGDRGLYEQYF; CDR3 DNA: TGCGCCAGCAGCTTGGGGGACAGGGGGTTGTACGAGCAGTACTTC
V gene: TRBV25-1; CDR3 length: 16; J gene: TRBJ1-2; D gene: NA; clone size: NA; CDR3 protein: CASSEFVQGDLYGYTF; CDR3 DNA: TGTGCCAGCAGTGAATTCGTGCAGGGCGATCTCTATGGCTACACCTTC
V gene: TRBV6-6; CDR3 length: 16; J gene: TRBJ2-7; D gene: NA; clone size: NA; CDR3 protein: CASSTATLGAHYEQYF; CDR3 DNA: TGTGCCAGCAGTACCGCCACCTTGGGGGCCCATTACGAGCAGTACTTC
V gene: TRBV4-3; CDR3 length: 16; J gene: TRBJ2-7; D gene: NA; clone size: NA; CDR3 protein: CASSQDMRTRRYEQYF; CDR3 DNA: TGCGCCAGCAGCCAAGATATGCGGACTCGACGCTACGAGCAGTACTTC
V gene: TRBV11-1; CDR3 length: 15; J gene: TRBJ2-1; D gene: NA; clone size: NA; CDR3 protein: CASSLDPVAYNEQFF; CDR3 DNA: TGTGCCAGCAGCTTAGACCCGGTCGCATACAATGAGCAGTTCTTC
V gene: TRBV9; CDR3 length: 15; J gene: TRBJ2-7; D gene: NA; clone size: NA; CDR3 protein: CASSVGAAGSYEQYF; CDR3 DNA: TGTGCCAGCAGCGTAGGTGCAGCCGGCTCCTACGAGCAGTACTTC
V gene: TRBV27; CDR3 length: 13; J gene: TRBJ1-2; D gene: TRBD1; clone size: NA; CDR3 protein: CASSSGTDYGYTF; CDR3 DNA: TGTGCCAGCAGTTCAGGGACAGACTATGGCTACACCTTC
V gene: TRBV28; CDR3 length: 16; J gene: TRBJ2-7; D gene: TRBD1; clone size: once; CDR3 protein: CASSLPRQGALSEQYF; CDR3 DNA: TGTGCCAGCAGTTTACCCCGACAGGGGGCGTTAAGCGAGCAGTACTTC
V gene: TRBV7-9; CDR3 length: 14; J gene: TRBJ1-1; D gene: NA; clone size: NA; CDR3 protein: CASTETGITLEAFF; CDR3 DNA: TGTGCCAGCACCGAAACCGGGATAACCCTTGAAGCTTTCTTT
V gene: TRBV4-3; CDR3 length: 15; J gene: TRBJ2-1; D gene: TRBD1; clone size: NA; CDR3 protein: CASSPDRGVYNEQFF; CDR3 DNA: TGCGCCAGCAGCCCGGACAGGGGAGTCTACAATGAGCAGTTCTTC
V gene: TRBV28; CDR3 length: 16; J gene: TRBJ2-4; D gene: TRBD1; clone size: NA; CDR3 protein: CASTENWTGVKNIQYF; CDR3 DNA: TGTGCCAGCACCGAGAATTGGACAGGGGTGAAAAACATTCAGTACTTC
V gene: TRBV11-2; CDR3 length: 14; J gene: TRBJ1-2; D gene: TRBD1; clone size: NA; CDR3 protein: CASSGGTAPDGYTF; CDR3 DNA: TGTGCCAGCAGCGGGGGGACAGCCCCTGATGGCTACACCTTC
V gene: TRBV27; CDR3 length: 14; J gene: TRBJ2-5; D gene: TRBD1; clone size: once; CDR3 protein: CASSPDRGQETQYF; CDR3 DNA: TGTGCCAGCAGTCCAGACAGGGGGCAAGAGACCCAGTACTTC
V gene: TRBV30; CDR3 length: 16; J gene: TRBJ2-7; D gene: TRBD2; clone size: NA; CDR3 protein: CAWSAVLTSGRSEQYF; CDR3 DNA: TGTGCCTGGAGCGCCGTTTTGACTAGCGGGCGAAGCGAGCAGTACTTC